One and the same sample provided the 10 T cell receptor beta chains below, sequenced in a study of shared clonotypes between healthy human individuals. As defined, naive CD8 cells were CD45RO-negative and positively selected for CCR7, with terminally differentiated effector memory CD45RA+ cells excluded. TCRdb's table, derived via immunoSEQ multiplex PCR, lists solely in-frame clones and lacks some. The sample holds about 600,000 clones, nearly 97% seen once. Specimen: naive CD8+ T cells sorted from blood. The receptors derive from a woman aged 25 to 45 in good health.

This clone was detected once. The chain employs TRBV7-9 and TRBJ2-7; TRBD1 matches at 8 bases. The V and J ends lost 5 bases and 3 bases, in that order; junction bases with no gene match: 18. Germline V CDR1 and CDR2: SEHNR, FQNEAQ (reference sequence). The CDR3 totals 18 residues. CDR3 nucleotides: TGTGCCAGCAGCCCCCCGGGTTCCGGGACAGGACCCAACTACGAGCAGTACTTC. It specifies CASSPPGSGTGPNYEQYF.

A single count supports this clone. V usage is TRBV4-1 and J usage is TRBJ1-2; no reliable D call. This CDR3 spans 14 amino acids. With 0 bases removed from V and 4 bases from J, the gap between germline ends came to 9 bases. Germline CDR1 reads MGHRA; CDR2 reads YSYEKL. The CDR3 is CASSQDLETYGYTF. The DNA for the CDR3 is TGCGCCAGCAGCCAAGATCTAGAGACCTATGGCTACACCTTC.

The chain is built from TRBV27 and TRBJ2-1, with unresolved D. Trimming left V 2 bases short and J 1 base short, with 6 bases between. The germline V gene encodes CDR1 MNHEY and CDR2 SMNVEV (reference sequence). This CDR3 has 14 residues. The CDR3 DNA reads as TGTGCCAGCAGTTTAACTAATTCCTACAATGAGCAGTTCTTC. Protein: CASSLTNSYNEQFF.

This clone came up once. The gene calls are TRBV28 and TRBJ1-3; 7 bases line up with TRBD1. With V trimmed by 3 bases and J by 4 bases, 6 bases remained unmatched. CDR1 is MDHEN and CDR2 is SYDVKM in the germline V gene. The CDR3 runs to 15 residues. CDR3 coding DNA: TGTGCCAGCAGTTTTGGCAGGGGGGGAGGAAACACCATATATTTT. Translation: CASSFGRGGGNTIYF.

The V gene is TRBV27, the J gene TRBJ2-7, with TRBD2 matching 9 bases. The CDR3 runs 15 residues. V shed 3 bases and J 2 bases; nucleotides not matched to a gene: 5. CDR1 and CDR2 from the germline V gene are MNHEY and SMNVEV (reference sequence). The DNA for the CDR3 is TGTGCCAGCAGTTTGGTAGCGGGAGCCACCTACGAGCAGTACTTC. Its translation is CASSLVAGATYEQYF.

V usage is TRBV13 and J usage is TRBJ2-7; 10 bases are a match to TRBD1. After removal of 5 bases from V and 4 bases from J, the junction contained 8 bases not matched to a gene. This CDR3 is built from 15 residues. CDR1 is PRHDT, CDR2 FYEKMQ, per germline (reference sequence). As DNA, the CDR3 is TGTGCCAGCAGCGGTCCAGGGACAGGGGTTTACGAGCAGTACTTC. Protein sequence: CASSGPGTGVYEQYF.

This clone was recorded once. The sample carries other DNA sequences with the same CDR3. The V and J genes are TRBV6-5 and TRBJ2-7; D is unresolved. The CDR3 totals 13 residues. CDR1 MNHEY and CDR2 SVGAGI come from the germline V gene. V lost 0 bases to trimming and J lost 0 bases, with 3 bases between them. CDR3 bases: TGTGCCAGCAGTTACTCCGGCTCCTACGAGCAGTACTTC. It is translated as CASSYSGSYEQYF.

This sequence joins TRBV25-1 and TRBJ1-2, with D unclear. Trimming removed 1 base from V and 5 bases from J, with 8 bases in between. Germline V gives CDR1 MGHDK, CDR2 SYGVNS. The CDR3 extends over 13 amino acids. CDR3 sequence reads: CASSESPLYGYTF. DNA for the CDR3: TGTGCCAGCAGTGAATCACCCTTATATGGCTACACCTTC.

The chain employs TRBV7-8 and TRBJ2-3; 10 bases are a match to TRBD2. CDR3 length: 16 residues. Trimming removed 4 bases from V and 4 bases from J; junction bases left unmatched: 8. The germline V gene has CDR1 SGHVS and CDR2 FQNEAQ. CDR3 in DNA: TGTGCCAGCAGCTCCAAAGCGGGAGGGATAGCAGATACGCAGTATTTT. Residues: CASSSKAGGIADTQYF.

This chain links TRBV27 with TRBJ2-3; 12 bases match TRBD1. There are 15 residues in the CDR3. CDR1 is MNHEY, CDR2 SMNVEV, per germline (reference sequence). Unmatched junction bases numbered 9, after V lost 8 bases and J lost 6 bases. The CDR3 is CASVSGTGGRDTQYF. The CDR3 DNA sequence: TGTGCCAGCGTTTCCGGGACAGGGGGCCGGGATACGCAGTATTTT.